Following are 13 T cell receptor beta chains from one sample sequenced in a study of cytomegalovirus exposure and HLA in healthy donors. The PCR was carried out with 60 Vbeta primers and 13 Jbeta primers. TCRdb's table, derived via immunoSEQ multiplex PCR, lists solely in-frame clones and lacks some. The sample includes hundreds of thousands of clones, roughly 84% of them seen just once. Sequences were obtained from PBMCs. These receptors all come from a boy aged 2 to 9 in good health and CMV-seronegative.

Here the CDR3 reads CAWSPGDSEYNEQFF. Here the CDR3 DNA reads TGTGCCTGGAGTCCCGGGGATAGCGAGTACAATGAGCAGTTCTTC. The chain uses TRBV30 and TRBJ2-1; D might be TRBD2 (5 bases). Trimming took 2 bases from V and 4 from J, leaving 15 bases between them. Germline CDR1 is GTSNPN and CDR2 is SVGIG (reference sequence). The CDR3 is 15 amino acids. The full variable domain, its missing parts supplied by reference TRBV30 and TRBJ2-1, is SQTIHQWPATLVQPVGSPLSLECTVEGTSNPNLYWYRQAAGRGLQLLFYSVGIGQISSEVPQNLSASRPQDRQFILSSKKLLLSDSGFYLCAWSPGDSEYNEQFFGPGTRLTVL.

This clone was counted once. This chain uses TRBV15 with TRBJ1-4; TRBD1 aligns across 9 bases. Germline values: CDR1 LNHNV, CDR2 YYDKDF (reference sequence). The length of the CDR3 is 16 residues. The trim removed 1 base at V and 5 bases at J, leaving 5 bases unmatched. The CDR3 DNA reads as TGTGCCACCAGCAGAGCGACGGGACAGGGAAATGAAAAACTGTTTTTT. Translation: CATSRATGQGNEKLFF.

The chain links TRBV27 to TRBJ1-4, with TRBD1 identical over 7 bases. Looked up from germline, CDR1 is MNHEY and CDR2 is SMNVEV (reference sequence). The V and J ends lost 3 bases and 6 bases, in that order; junction bases with no gene match: 7. CDR3 length equals 15 residues. CDR3 in amino acids: CASSFYRGGDEKLFF. The CDR3 DNA follows: TGTGCCAGCAGTTTTTACAGGGGAGGTGATGAAAAACTGTTTTTT.

The gene calls are TRBV18 and TRBJ2-1, with 8 positions matching TRBD2. The CDR3 consists of 15 residues. Germline V CDR1 and CDR2: KGHSH, LQKENI. The V gene end was trimmed by 0 bases and the J gene end by 9 bases; junction bases not matched to a gene: 7. CDR3 region: CASSPPLAGPGEQFF. CDR3 nucleotide sequence: TGTGCCAGCTCACCACCGTTAGCGGGGCCGGGTGAGCAGTTCTTC.

The CDR3 nucleotides are TGTGCCAGCAGTGACTCGAATGTACTAGCGGGAGGGCACAATGAGCAGTTCTTC. It codes for CASSDSNVLAGGHNEQFF. The chain recombines TRBV6-4 with TRBJ2-1, with 13 bases that match TRBD2. V dropped 0 bases and J dropped 5; count of bases not matched to a gene: 7. CDR3 length: 18 amino acids. CDR1 and CDR2 from the germline V gene are MRHNA and SNTAGT.

This sequence joins TRBV4-2 and TRBJ2-7; weak D call: TRBD1 (5 bases). This CDR3 has 14 residues. Trimming shortened V by 0 bases and J by 2 bases, and 8 bases separated the two germline ends. Germline CDR1 and CDR2: LGHNA and YNFKEQ. Here the CDR3 reads CASSQEGATYEQYF. The CDR3 nucleotides read TGTGCCAGCAGCCAAGAAGGGGCAACCTACGAGCAGTACTTC.

V is TRBV15 and J is TRBJ2-7; the match to TRBD2 covers 9 bases. Germline V lookup: CDR1 LNHNV, CDR2 YYDKDF (reference sequence). The CDR3 is made up of 17 amino acids. Losses at the gene ends were 1 base for V and 7 bases for J; bases not matched to a gene: 14. The CDR3 reads CATSRVGASGALLEQYF. The CDR3 nucleotides read TGTGCCACCAGCAGAGTCGGGGCTAGCGGGGCCCTCTTGGAGCAGTACTTC.

The V call is TRBV5-6, the J call TRBJ2-7, with TRBD1 matching over 8 bases. The CDR3 sequence is 15 residues long. The germline CDR1 and CDR2 sequences are SGHDT and YYEEEE. Unmatched junction bases numbered 9, after V lost 4 bases and J lost 3 bases. The CDR3, as DNA: TGTGCCAGCAGCCTCCGGGACAGGCCCTTCTACGAGCAGTACTTC. Translated: CASSLRDRPFYEQYF.

A few counts support this clone. This chain connects TRBV6-1 to TRBJ2-7, with 11 bases identical to TRBD2. V lost 3 bases, J lost 3 bases, and 7 bases stayed unmatched. The CDR3 contains 16 residues. CDR1 is MNHNS, CDR2 SASEGT, per germline. The CDR3 DNA sequence: TGTGCCAGCAGTGATAGCGGGAGGGCAAGAGGCTACGAGCAGTACTTC. The encoded protein is CASSDSGRARGYEQYF.

The chain joins TRBV4-1 to TRBJ1-2; no clear D. CDR3 length: 14 residues. The V gene's germline CDR1 is MGHRA and CDR2 YSYEKL. Trimming removed 0 bases at V and 5 bases at J, with 10 bases between. The CDR3 sequence is CASSQDFRGYGYTF. The CDR3 DNA sequence: TGCGCCAGCAGCCAAGACTTCCGCGGATATGGCTACACCTTC.

V usage is TRBV7-9 and J usage is TRBJ2-3, with TRBD2 identical over 7 bases. Germline loops: CDR1 SEHNR, CDR2 FQNEAQ (reference sequence). This CDR3 comprises 16 residues. The V segment lost 1 base and the J segment 6 bases; nucleotides outside the gene matches: 10. The CDR3 region has the DNA TGTGCCAGCAGCTTAGGGGCTAGCGGCGATCTCGATACGCAGTATTTT. It translates to CASSLGASGDLDTQYF.

This clone was found once. Additional DNA sequences in this sample encode the identical CDR3. The V call is TRBV7-8, the J call TRBJ2-7; TRBD1 might be the D (6 bases). V was trimmed by 4 bases and J by 4 bases, leaving 11 bases between them. CDR3 length: 13 amino acids. The germline V gene has CDR1 SGHVS and CDR2 FQNEAQ. This chain's CDR3 is CASSWGQTYEQYF. The DNA of the CDR3 is TGTGCCAGCAGCTGGGGGCAAACTTACGAGCAGTACTTC.

The rearrangement links TRBV27 to TRBJ2-7; 7 nucleotides line up with TRBD1. Germline CDR1 is MNHEY and CDR2 is SMNVEV (reference sequence). This CDR3 is built from 14 residues. Trimming took 5 bases from V and 2 from J; bases not matched to a gene: 6. The CDR3 reads CASSRSDRTYEQYF. The CDR3 DNA follows: TGTGCCAGCAGTCGATCGGACAGGACCTACGAGCAGTACTTC.